A selection of T cell receptor beta chains follows, all from one sample in a study of cytomegalovirus exposure and HLA in healthy donors. Assay: immunoSEQ multiplex PCR; the TCRdb copy retains only in-frame clones and omits some. The repertoire consists of 110,000 to 150,000 clones, with 73% occurring once and the leading ten covering around 1.4%. The sequencing input was PBMCs. These receptors originate from a woman aged 40 to 50 in good health and CMV-seronegative. CDR3s include the opening cysteine and the closing phenylalanine or tryptophan. D genes are given only for firm matches. Clone size is not always given. Where it is, it says once, few, many or a class for expanded clones.

CDR3 length,D gene,J gene,clone size,V gene,CDR3 protein,CDR3 DNA
17,-,TRBJ1-1,few,TRBV29-1,CSVVLLLSGGKNTEAFF,TGCAGCGTTGTTTTACTCTTAAGCGGGGGGAAGAACACTGAAGCTTTCTTT
15,-,TRBJ1-1,-,TRBV2,CASSNADSPNTEAFF,TGTGCCAGCAGTAATGCGGACAGCCCGAACACTGAAGCTTTCTTT
16,-,TRBJ1-4,few,TRBV9,CASSVYPDIGIQKLFF,TGTGCCAGCAGCGTATATCCGGACATAGGGATACAAAAACTGTTTTTT
16,-,TRBJ2-7,-,TRBV7-2,CASSSEPGDSSYEQYF,TGTGCCAGCAGCTCAGAGCCGGGGGACAGCTCCTACGAGCAGTACTTC
13,-,TRBJ1-5,-,TRBV6-4,CASSDSPGQPQHF,TGTGCCAGCAGTGACTCCCCGGGACAGCCCCAGCATTTT
14,-,TRBJ2-5,-,TRBV7-9,CSSSLGSGGETQYF,TGTTCCAGCAGCTTAGGCTCCGGAGGAGAGACCCAGTACTTC
12,-,TRBJ1-2,few,TRBV13,CASSLAGGGYTF,TGTGCCAGCAGCTTAGCGGGGGGCGGCTACACCTTC
16,-,TRBJ1-2,-,TRBV7-9,CASSFPYYRDGYGYTF,TGTGCCAGCAGCTTCCCTTACTACAGGGACGGCTATGGCTACACCTTC
16,TRBD2,TRBJ2-3,-,TRBV28,CASKSGEGGRTDTQYF,TGTGCCAGCAAGAGCGGGGAGGGAGGTAGAACAGATACGCAGTATTTT
16,-,TRBJ1-6,-,TRBV15,CATSRDWWRSNSPLHF,TGTGCCACCAGCAGAGATTGGTGGAGGTCCAATTCACCCCTCCACTTT
14,-,TRBJ2-2,-,TRBV5-1,CASAGERNTGELFF,TGCGCCAGCGCAGGGGAGAGGAACACCGGGGAGCTGTTTTTT
14,TRBD1,TRBJ1-1,-,TRBV7-9,CASSSYDRGPGAFF,TGTGCCAGCAGCTCATATGACAGGGGCCCGGGCGCTTTCTTT
15,-,TRBJ1-2,-,TRBV14,CASSQDGRHSYGYTF,TGTGCCAGCAGCCAAGATGGGAGACATTCTTATGGCTACACCTTC
15,TRBD2,TRBJ2-3,once,TRBV6-1,CATTTTSGEKNTQYF,TGTGCCACCACGACGACTAGCGGGGAGAAAAATACGCAGTATTTT
16,-,TRBJ1-2,-,TRBV11-2,CASSNTDSSPNYGYTF,TGTGCCAGCAGCAACACCGACAGCTCACCTAACTATGGCTACACCTTC
14,-,TRBJ2-7,few,TRBV4-1,CASSQEQDSYEQYF,TGCGCCAGCAGCCAAGAACAGGACTCCTACGAGCAGTACTTC
14,-,TRBJ2-1,-,TRBV9,CASSVVDNHNEQFF,TGTGCCAGCAGCGTAGTGGACAATCACAATGAGCAGTTCTTC
16,-,TRBJ2-3,-,TRBV4-1,CASSQAGGSIADTQYF,TGCGCCAGCAGCCAAGCCGGGGGATCCATTGCAGATACGCAGTATTTT
15,-,TRBJ1-5,-,TRBV5-1,CASSVDGDSNQPQHF,TGCGCCAGCAGCGTGGACGGAGATAGCAATCAGCCCCAGCATTTT
14,TRBD1,TRBJ1-1,few,TRBV6-6,CASSSGTDFGEAFF,TGTGCCAGCAGTTCCGGGACAGATTTTGGTGAAGCTTTCTTT
15,-,TRBJ2-5,few,TRBV7-9,CASSLEGTSKETQYF,TGTGCCAGCAGCTTAGAGGGGACATCCAAAGAGACCCAGTACTTC
15,TRBD2,TRBJ2-3,few,TRBV13,CASSQLAGAVDTQYF,TGTGCCAGCAGCCAACTAGCGGGGGCAGTAGATACGCAGTATTTT
15,TRBD1,TRBJ1-5,-,TRBV28,CASRLTGTDNQPQHF,TGTGCCAGCAGGCTCACCGGGACAGACAATCAGCCCCAGCATTTT
13,-,TRBJ2-7,-,TRBV5-1,CASSLAGNNEQYF,TGCGCCAGCAGCTTGGCAGGGAACAACGAGCAGTACTTC
14,-,TRBJ2-5,-,TRBV4-3,CASSQDPGRETQYF,TGCGCCAGCAGCCAAGACCCCGGGAGAGAGACCCAGTACTTC
13,-,TRBJ1-1,few,TRBV28,CASTQGTRAEAFF,TGTGCCAGCACCCAGGGGACCCGGGCTGAAGCTTTCTTT
15,TRBD2,TRBJ2-3,few,TRBV4-1,CASSQGGGGRDTQYF,TGCGCCAGCAGCCAAGGGGGGGGAGGGAGAGATACGCAGTATTTT
15,-,TRBJ2-2,-,TRBV2,CASSEDGANTGELFF,TGTGCCAGCAGTGAAGACGGGGCGAACACCGGGGAGCTGTTTTTT
15,TRBD1,TRBJ2-7,-,TRBV2,CASSLSGTGSYEQYF,TGTGCCAGCAGCCTGTCCGGGACAGGTTCCTACGAGCAGTACTTC
14,-,TRBJ1-2,few,TRBV29-1,CSVKSGSGVSGYTF,TGCAGCGTCAAAAGTGGGTCGGGTGTGAGTGGCTACACCTTC
16,-,TRBJ2-2,-,TRBV11-2,CASSLDQGGSTGELFF,TGTGCCAGCAGCTTAGATCAGGGGGGCTCCACCGGGGAGCTGTTTTTT
18,TRBD1,TRBJ2-3,-,TRBV27,CASSRPSPGGLSTDTQYF,TGTGCCAGCAGTCGCCCATCGCCAGGGGGCCTCAGCACAGATACGCAGTATTTT
15,-,TRBJ2-1,-,TRBV18,CASSRTTGKTNEQFF,TGTGCCAGCTCGAGAACCACAGGGAAAACGAATGAGCAGTTCTTC
13,-,TRBJ1-5,-,TRBV11-2,CASSLSIDQPQHF,TGTGCCAGCAGCTTAAGTATAGATCAGCCCCAGCATTTT
15,-,TRBJ2-3,-,TRBV5-6,CASSLESYSNQPQYF,TGTGCCAGCAGCTTGGAAAGCTATAGCAATCAGCCCCAGTATTTT
15,TRBD1,TRBJ2-3,-,TRBV6-1,CASDPTGTDTDTQYF,TGTGCCAGCGACCCAACCGGGACAGACACAGATACGCAGTATTTT
12,-,TRBJ1-2,few,TRBV10-3,CAISREVQGPTF,TGTGCCATCAGTAGAGAAGTACAGGGCCCCACCTTC
20,TRBD2,TRBJ2-5,-,TRBV4-3,CASSQVWAPGTSGGQETQYF,TGCGCCAGCAGCCAAGTATGGGCCCCAGGGACTAGCGGGGGGCAAGAGACCCAGTACTTC
13,TRBD1,TRBJ1-2,-,TRBV2,CASRGIGQGVYTF,TGTGCCAGCAGGGGCATCGGCCAGGGGGTTTACACCTTC
15,TRBD1,TRBJ1-2,-,TRBV7-9,CASSPRDRLLQGYTF,TGTGCCAGCAGCCCCCGGGACAGACTCTTGCAAGGCTACACCTTC
15,-,TRBJ1-2,once,TRBV6-4,CASREDQGSGYGYTF,TGTGCCAGCAGAGAAGATCAGGGGTCCGGCTATGGCTACACCTTC
14,TRBD2,TRBJ2-3,-,TRBV2,CAGSGGAGTDTQYF,TGTGCCGGAAGCGGGGGGGCCGGCACAGATACGCAGTATTTT
14,-,TRBJ1-2,-,TRBV5-4,CASSLEPGNYGYTF,TGTGCCAGCAGCTTGGAACCAGGGAACTATGGCTACACCTTC
15,-,TRBJ2-5,-,TRBV27,CASSSPQGGGETQYF,TGTGCCAGCAGTTCTCCGCAGGGAGGAGGGGAGACCCAGTACTTC
16,TRBD1,TRBJ1-2,-,TRBV7-8,CASSLLVTGGLDGYTF,TGTGCCAGCAGCTTACTCGTGACAGGGGGCCTCGATGGCTACACCTTC
14,TRBD1,TRBJ1-2,few,TRBV5-1,CASTRGEGAYGYTF,TGCGCCAGCACTAGAGGAGAGGGGGCCTATGGCTACACCTTC
17,-,TRBJ2-3,-,TRBV11-2,CASSLVPQGWPGDTQYF,TGTGCCAGCAGCTTAGTCCCCCAGGGGTGGCCGGGGGATACGCAGTATTTT
14,-,TRBJ2-5,-,TRBV18,CASSPRTGRETQYF,TGTGCCAGCTCGCCCCGTACAGGCAGAGAGACCCAGTACTTC
15,-,TRBJ2-5,-,TRBV7-7,CASSPAASAKETQYF,TGTGCTAGCAGCCCGGCGGCCAGCGCCAAAGAGACCCAGTACTTC
15,TRBD2,TRBJ2-5,-,TRBV11-2,CASSFASGGEETQYF,TGTGCCAGCAGCTTCGCTAGCGGGGGGGAGGAGACCCAGTACTTC
14,-,TRBJ1-6,few,TRBV6-6,CASRKGGVDSPLHF,TGTGCCAGCAGAAAAGGAGGGGTAGATTCACCCCTCCACTTT